These 24 T cell receptor beta chains were sequenced from one sample in a study of T-cell memory formation after mild COVID-19. TCRdb processed the 5' RACE reads anew with MiXCR; each CDR3 protein has one entry. This sample has approximately 400,000 distinct CDR3 sequences, with 20% to 25% found just once. The sample consisted of PBMCs or a T cell subset sorted from them (not recorded which). Source of these receptors: an adult woman who had mild COVID-19 (a few samples of this study predate the infection). Cell type and time point are not known.

This rearrangement joins TRBV12-3 or TRBV12-4 to TRBJ1-2; no definite D call. The V end lost 6 bases, the J end lost 8 bases, and 13 bases lay between the germline ends. The CDR3 runs 12 residues. In DNA, the CDR3 is TGTGCCAGCAGCGCGGCTTCAAGGGGCTACACCTTC. Protein product: CASSAASRGYTF.

This clonotype has just a few counts. The chain employs TRBV9 and TRBJ1-6; D is ambiguous. Per germline, CDR1 SGDLS and CDR2 YYNGEE. V lost 0 bases to trimming and J lost 6 bases, with 7 bases between them. The CDR3 has 14 amino acids. CDR3 nucleotides: TGTGCCAGCAGCGTAGATCCGGGTAATTCACCCCTCCACTTT. Residues: CASSVDPGNSPLHF.

The V gene is TRBV2, the J gene TRBJ2-1; maybe TRBD1 (6 bases). Trimming pared 6 bases from V and 0 bases from J, leaving 12 bases between. The CDR3 spans 15 residues. The germline gives CDR1 SNHLY, CDR2 FYNNEI. The CDR3 DNA follows: TGTGCCAGCAGGTTCGGACAGAGCTCCTACAATGAGCAGTTCTTC. This encodes CASRFGQSSYNEQFF.

The rearrangement joins TRBV4-3 to TRBJ2-3; no definite D call. This CDR3 is built from 15 residues. Germline lookup yields CDR1 LGHNA and CDR2 YSLEER. Trimming removed 6 bases at V and 2 bases at J, with 15 bases between. The CDR3 DNA is TGCGCCAGCAGTTCTACAGAGTTAACCACAGATACGCAGTATTTT. Translation: CASSSTELTTDTQYF.

This clonotype was observed a handful of times. The chain links TRBV7-8 to TRBJ2-7, with TRBD1 matching over 7 bases. The CDR3 consists of 14 residues. With 4 bases clipped from V and 7 bases from J, the junction kept 10 bases outside the gene matches. Germline V gives CDR1 SGHVS, CDR2 FQNEAQ. The CDR3 sequence: CASSSPGGVWEQYF. The CDR3 nucleotides are TGTGCCAGCAGCTCCCCAGGGGGAGTCTGGGAGCAGTACTTC.

The chain recombines TRBV7-9 with TRBJ1-1; D call uncertain. Trimming removed 5 bases from V and 3 bases from J, with 16 bases in between. This CDR3 contains 15 residues. Germline CDR1 and CDR2: SEHNR and FQNEAQ (reference sequence). The CDR3 loop is CASSPGGRLDTEAFF. The CDR3 DNA reads as TGTGCCAGCAGCCCGGGTGGAAGGTTGGACACTGAAGCTTTCTTT.

This clonotype was seen a handful of times. This rearrangement joins TRBV3-2 to TRBJ1-2; the D call in the table, TRBD1, was not verified against the DNA. TRBV3-2 is recorded as a pseudogene. The CDR3 runs 14 residues. The CDR3 nucleotides are TGTGCCAGCAGCCAAGCTGGACAGGGAGGAGGCTACACCTTC. This sequence encodes CASSQAGQGGGYTF.

This clonotype was found a few times. This chain connects TRBV7-9 to TRBJ2-7; no reliable D call. The CDR3 has 13 amino acids. The V and J ends lost 0 bases and 5 bases respectively, with 8 bases between them. CDR1 SEHNR and CDR2 FQNEAQ come from the germline V gene (reference sequence). The CDR3 sequence: CASSLARPDEQYF. In DNA, the CDR3 is TGTGCCAGCAGCTTAGCTAGACCAGACGAGCAGTACTTC.

V usage is TRBV5-1 and J usage is TRBJ2-3, with 8 nucleotides matching TRBD1. The CDR3 has 17 residues. Per the germline V gene, CDR1 is SGHRS and CDR2 is YFSETQ. The junction had 14 bases not matched to a gene; V was cut back by 3 bases and J by 5 bases. In DNA form, the CDR3 reads TGCGCCAGCAGCTCGCCCGGACAGGGCTTAGGGGGAGATACGCAGTATTTT. As protein: CASSSPGQGLGGDTQYF.

This clonotype has a handful of counts. This chain links TRBV6-5 with TRBJ2-1; 14 nucleotides align to TRBD2. The V segment lost 6 bases and the J segment 7 bases; nucleotides outside the gene matches: 5. CDR3 size: 15 residues. Germline V lookup: CDR1 MNHEY, CDR2 SVGAGI. The CDR3 DNA sequence: TGTGCCAGCAGGGAGACTAGCGGGAGGGGGAATGAGCAGTTCTTC. This translates into CASRETSGRGNEQFF.

Only a few counts were recorded for this clonotype. The V call is TRBV6-6, the J call TRBJ2-7, with 10 bases aligning to TRBD1. Germline CDR1 is MNHNY and CDR2 is SVGAGI (reference sequence). The J segment lost 2 bases and the V segment lost 6 bases, leaving 16 bases of the junction unmatched. The CDR3 spans 18 residues. The CDR3 DNA is TGTGCCAGCAGCCCATCCCGGGACAGGGGTCTAGCCCCCTACGAGCAGTACTTC. Its translation is CASSPSRDRGLAPYEQYF.

A note on this clonotype: The germline gene is not matched at one end of the junction; a read error may be the cause. The chain links TRBV6-5 to TRBJ2-5, with D unresolved. The CDR3 sequence is 13 residues long. In germline, CDR1 is MNHEY, CDR2 SVGAGI. The CDR3 here is CASGYRASETQYF. The DNA of the CDR3 is TGTGCCAGCGGTTATCGGGCGTCAGAGACCCAGTACTTC.

The V and J genes are TRBV12-3 or TRBV12-4 and TRBJ2-1; weak D call: TRBD2 (6 bases). Deletions cut 5 bases from V and 9 bases from J, with 20 bases between. The CDR3 runs to 15 residues. DNA of the CDR3: TGTGCCAGCAGTCCCCCGGGACTCCAGCACGTTGAGCAGTTCTTC. This encodes CASSPPGLQHVEQFF.

This clonotype was observed many times. The chain is built from TRBV5-1 and TRBJ2-1; D is possibly TRBD2 (6 bases). In germline, CDR1 is SGHRS, CDR2 YFSETQ. The V gene lost 3 bases and the J gene lost 7 bases, with 14 bases spanning the gap. The CDR3 totals 14 residues. CDR3 nucleotides: TGCGCCAGCAGCTCCCTTGGAGGGTCGAATGAGCAGTTCTTC. This sequence encodes CASSSLGGSNEQFF.

The rearrangement links TRBV5-1 to TRBJ2-5, with D possibly TRBD2 on 5 matching bases. From germline, CDR1 is SGHRS and CDR2 YFSETQ. The CDR3 extends over 14 amino acids. The V and J ends lost 7 bases and 2 bases respectively, with 15 bases between them. The CDR3 nucleotides read TGCGCCAGCGGAATGAGCGGTCCACAAGAGACCCAGTACTTC. This sequence encodes CASGMSGPQETQYF.

This clonotype was found a few times. This chain connects TRBV30 to TRBJ1-6, with D tentatively TRBD1 (5 bases). The CDR3 sequence is 15 residues long. CDR1 is GTSNPN and CDR2 is SVGIG in the germline V gene (reference sequence). V was pared by 5 bases and J by 6 bases, with 17 bases between. CDR3 loop: CAWSTEGQGNSPLHF. The CDR3 DNA is TGTGCCTGGTCTACGGAGGGCCAGGGTAATTCACCCCTCCACTTT.

This clonotype was counted a few times. J is TRBJ2-7 and V is TRBV6-6; D is possibly TRBD1 or TRBD2 (5 bases each). The CDR3 spans 15 residues. Germline CDR1 MNHNY, CDR2 SVGAGI (reference sequence). V lost 6 bases and J lost 0, with 15 bases in between. Here the CDR3 DNA reads TGTGCCAGCAGCGATCGGGACCCTTCCTCCTACGAGCAGTACTTC. Translating it yields CASSDRDPSSYEQYF.

The chain recombines TRBV7-9 with TRBJ2-3; D not resolved. CDR3 length equals 15 residues. The germline CDR1 and CDR2 sequences are SEHNR and FQNEAQ (reference sequence). Trimming removed 5 bases at V and 0 bases at J, with 12 bases between. The CDR3 DNA follows: TGTGCCAGCAGCCCCGGTCACCAGAGCACAGATACGCAGTATTTT. Encoded protein: CASSPGHQSTDTQYF.

This clonotype was counted a few times. This sequence joins TRBV6-5 and TRBJ2-1; D gene uncertain. Trimming cost V 4 bases and J 7 bases, with 8 bases left between them. The CDR3 is 12 amino acids. Per the germline V gene, CDR1 is MNHEY and CDR2 is SVGAGI. CDR3 in amino acids: CASSSSTNEQFF. CDR3 nucleotide sequence: TGTGCCAGCAGTTCCAGTACAAATGAGCAGTTCTTC.

This rearrangement joins TRBV7-9 to TRBJ1-1; weak D call: TRBD1 (6 bases). Trimming pared 2 bases from V and 4 bases from J, leaving 14 bases between. Looked up from germline, CDR1 is SEHNR and CDR2 is FQNEAQ (reference sequence). The CDR3 contains 15 residues. CDR3 sequence reads: CASSLKVGAVTEAFF. The CDR3 DNA reads as TGTGCCAGCAGCTTAAAGGTGGGGGCGGTCACTGAAGCTTTCTTT.

The J gene is TRBJ2-7, the V gene TRBV5-4; no firm D call. Deletions cut 4 bases from V and 7 bases from J, with 15 bases between. There are 13 residues in the CDR3. CDR1 is SGHNT and CDR2 is YYREEE in the germline V gene (reference sequence). The chain's CDR3 is CASSPRPIEEQYF. The CDR3 coding sequence is TGTGCCAGCAGCCCGAGGCCGATCGAGGAGCAGTACTTC.

The chain has TRBV25-1 and TRBJ2-3; D is undetermined. Germline CDR1 MGHDK, CDR2 SYGVNS. This CDR3 region has 10 residues. V lost 10 bases and J lost 2, with 4 bases in between. The CDR3 protein is CATYTDTQYF. The CDR3 coding sequence is TGTGCCACTTACACAGATACGCAGTATTTT.

The chain combines TRBV12-3 or TRBV12-4 with TRBJ1-4; D remains ambiguous. V was clipped by 5 bases and J by 10 bases, with 17 bases between them. The CDR3 is 14 amino acids. In DNA form, the CDR3 reads TGTGCCAGCAGTCCGAGCAACCTCGAGGGAAAACTGTTTTTT. This gives the protein CASSPSNLEGKLFF.

Only a few counts were recorded for this clonotype. The chain combines TRBV5-1 with TRBJ1-1, with TRBD1 matching over 8 bases. V shed 4 bases, J shed 3 bases, and the junction held 11 bases outside the gene matches. Germline-derived CDR1 and CDR2 are SGHRS and YFSETQ. The CDR3 loop spans 16 amino acids. This CDR3 reads CASSEVYGTGDTEAFF. The CDR3 DNA sequence: TGCGCCAGCAGCGAAGTGTACGGGACAGGAGACACTGAAGCTTTCTTT.